This T cell receptor beta chain comes out of a study of T-cell memory formation after mild COVID-19. In the study overall: Largely, the TCR clusters proved donor specific. Study-wide points: Shrinking CD4+ clones were chiefly CM and EM; CD8+ ones were chiefly EMRA. Within pre-infection memory, some responding clones were found, suggesting cross-reactive memory joined.

Libraries for TCRalpha and TCRbeta carried sample barcodes and unique molecular identifiers via 5'RACE. From the 5' RACE reads, TCRdb called clonotypes with MiXCR, one entry per CDR3 protein. The table has about 290,000 distinct CDR3 sequences, 15% seen once. For this clonotype: Its antigen is unidentified.

CDR3 length equals 16 residues. V was cut by 4 bases and J by 0 bases, with 14 bases left in between. Germline V CDR1 and CDR2: SGHTA, FQGTGA. The V gene is TRBV7-3, the J gene TRBJ2-3; D may be TRBD1 (5 bases). The sequence was collected from a man aged 18-30 years who had mild COVID-19 (a few samples of this study predate the infection). Cell type and time point are not known. Source material: PBMCs or a T cell subset sorted from them (not recorded which). The CDR3 DNA reads as TGTGCCAGCAGCTCCCATGGGGCAGGGAGCACAGATACGCAGTATTTT. Translated: CASSSHGAGSTDTQYF.